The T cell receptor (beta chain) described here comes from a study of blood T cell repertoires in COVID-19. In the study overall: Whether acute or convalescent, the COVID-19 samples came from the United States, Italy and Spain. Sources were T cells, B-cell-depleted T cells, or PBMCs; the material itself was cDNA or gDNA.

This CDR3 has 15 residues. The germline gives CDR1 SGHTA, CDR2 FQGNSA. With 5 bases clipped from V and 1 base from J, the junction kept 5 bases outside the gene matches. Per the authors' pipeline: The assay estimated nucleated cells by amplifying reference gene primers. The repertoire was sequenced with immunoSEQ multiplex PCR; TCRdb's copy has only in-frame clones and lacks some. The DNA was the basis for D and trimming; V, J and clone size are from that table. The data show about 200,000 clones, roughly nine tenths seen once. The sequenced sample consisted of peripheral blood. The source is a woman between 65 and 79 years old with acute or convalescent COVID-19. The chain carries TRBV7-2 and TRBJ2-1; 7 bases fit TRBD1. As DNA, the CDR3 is TGTGCCAGCAGCAGGGACAGCACTTCCTACAATGAGCAGTTCTTC. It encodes CASSRDSTSYNEQFF.